The source of this T cell receptor (beta chain) is a study of cytomegalovirus exposure and HLA in healthy donors. Regarding the study as a whole: Indistinguishable V segments, including TRBV6-2 and TRBV6-3, were excluded. The authors enumerated around 150 TCR beta chains as linked to cytomegalovirus.

The germline gives CDR1 SGHTA, CDR2 FQGNSA. CDR3 length: 17 amino acids. V was clipped by 7 bases and J by 0 bases; unmatched bases: 11. Both 60 Vbeta primers and 13 Jbeta primers went into the PCR. Using immunoSEQ multiplex PCR, the repertoire was profiled, and TCRdb retains in-frame clones only, with some absent. The table shows about 76,000 clones, with about three quarters occurring only once. On this clone: The antigen remains undetermined.

This chain joins TRBV7-2 and TRBJ2-3, with 9 bases lining up with TRBD2. What was sequenced was PBMCs. This receptor was taken from a male donor in good health and CMV-seropositive. The CDR3 protein is CASTKGPSGVSTDTQYF. The DNA for the CDR3 is TGTGCCAGCACCAAGGGGCCTAGCGGGGTTAGCACAGATACGCAGTATTTT.